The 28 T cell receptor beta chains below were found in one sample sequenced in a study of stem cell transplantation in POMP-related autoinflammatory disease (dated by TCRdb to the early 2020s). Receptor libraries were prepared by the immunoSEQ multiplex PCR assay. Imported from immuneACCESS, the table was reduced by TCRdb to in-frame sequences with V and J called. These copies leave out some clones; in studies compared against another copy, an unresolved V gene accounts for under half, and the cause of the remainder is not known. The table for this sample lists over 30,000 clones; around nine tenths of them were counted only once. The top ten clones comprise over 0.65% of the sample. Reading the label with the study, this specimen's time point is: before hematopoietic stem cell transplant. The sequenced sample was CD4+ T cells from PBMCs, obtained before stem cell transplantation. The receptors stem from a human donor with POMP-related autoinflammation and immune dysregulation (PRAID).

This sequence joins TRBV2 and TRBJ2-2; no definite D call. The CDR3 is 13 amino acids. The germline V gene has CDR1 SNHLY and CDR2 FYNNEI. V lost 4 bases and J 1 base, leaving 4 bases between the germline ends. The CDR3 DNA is TGTGCCAGCAGTGTAGAGAACACCGGGGAGCTGTTTTTT. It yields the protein CASSVENTGELFF.

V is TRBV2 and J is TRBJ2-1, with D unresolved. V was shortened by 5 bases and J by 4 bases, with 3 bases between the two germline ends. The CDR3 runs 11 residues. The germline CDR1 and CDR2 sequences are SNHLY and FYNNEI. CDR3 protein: CASSLYNEQFF. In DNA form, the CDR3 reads TGTGCCAGCAGTCTATACAATGAGCAGTTCTTC.

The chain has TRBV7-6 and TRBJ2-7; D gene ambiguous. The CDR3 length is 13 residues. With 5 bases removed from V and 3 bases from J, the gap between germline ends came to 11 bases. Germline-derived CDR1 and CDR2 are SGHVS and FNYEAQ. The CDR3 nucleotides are TGTGCCAGCAGCCTTGGGGTAAGCTACGAGCAGTACTTC. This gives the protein CASSLGVSYEQYF.

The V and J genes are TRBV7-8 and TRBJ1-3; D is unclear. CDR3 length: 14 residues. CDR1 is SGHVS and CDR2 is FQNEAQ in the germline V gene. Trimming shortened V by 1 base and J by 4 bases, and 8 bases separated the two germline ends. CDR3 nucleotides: TGTGCCAGCAGCTTAGGAGGGTACGGAAACACCATATATTTT. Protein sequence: CASSLGGYGNTIYF.

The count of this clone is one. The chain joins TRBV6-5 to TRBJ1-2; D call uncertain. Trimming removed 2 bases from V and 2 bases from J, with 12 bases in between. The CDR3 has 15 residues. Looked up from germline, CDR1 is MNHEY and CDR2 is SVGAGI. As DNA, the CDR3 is TGTGCCAGCAGTTACCGCGCGGAAGGGAACTATGGCTACACCTTC. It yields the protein CASSYRAEGNYGYTF.

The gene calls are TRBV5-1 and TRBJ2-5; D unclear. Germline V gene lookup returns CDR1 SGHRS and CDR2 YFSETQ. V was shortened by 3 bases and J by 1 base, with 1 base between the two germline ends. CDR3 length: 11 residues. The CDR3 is CASSSQETQYF. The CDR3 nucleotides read TGCGCCAGCAGCTCCCAAGAGACCCAGTACTTC.

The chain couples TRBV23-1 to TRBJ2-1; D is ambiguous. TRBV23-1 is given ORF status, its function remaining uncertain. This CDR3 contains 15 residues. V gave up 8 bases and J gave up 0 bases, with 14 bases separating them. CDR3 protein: CASGPSLCSYNEQFF. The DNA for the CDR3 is TGCGCCAGCGGTCCGTCACTGTGCTCCTACAATGAGCAGTTCTTC.

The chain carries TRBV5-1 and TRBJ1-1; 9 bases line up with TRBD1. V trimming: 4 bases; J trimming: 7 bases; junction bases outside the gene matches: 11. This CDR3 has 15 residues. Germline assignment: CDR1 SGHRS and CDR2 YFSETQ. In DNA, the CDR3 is TGCGCCAGCAGCCAAAGGGACAGGGCAAGGGGTGAAGCTTTCTTT. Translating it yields CASSQRDRARGEAFF.

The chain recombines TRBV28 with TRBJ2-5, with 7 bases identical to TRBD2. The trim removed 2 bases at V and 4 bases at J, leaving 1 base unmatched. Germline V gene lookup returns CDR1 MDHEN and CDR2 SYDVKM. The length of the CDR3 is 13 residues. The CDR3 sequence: CASSLTGGETQYF. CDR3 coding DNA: TGTGCCAGCAGTTTAACGGGAGGAGAGACCCAGTACTTC.

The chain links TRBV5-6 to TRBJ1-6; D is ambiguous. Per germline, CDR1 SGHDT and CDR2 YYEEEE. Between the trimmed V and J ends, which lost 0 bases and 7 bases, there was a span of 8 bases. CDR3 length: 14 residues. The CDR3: CASSLELDNSPLHF. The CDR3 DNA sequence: TGTGCCAGCAGCTTGGAACTAGACAATTCACCCCTCCACTTT.

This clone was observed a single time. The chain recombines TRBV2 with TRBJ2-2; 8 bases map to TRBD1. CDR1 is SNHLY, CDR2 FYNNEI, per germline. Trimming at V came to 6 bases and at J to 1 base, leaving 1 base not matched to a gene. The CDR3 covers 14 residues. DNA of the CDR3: TGTGCCAGCAGAGGACAGGGGAACACCGGGGAGCTGTTTTTT. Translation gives CASRGQGNTGELFF. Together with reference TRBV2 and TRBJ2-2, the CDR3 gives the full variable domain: EPEVTQTPSHQVTQMGQEVILRCVPISNHLYFYWYRQILGQKVEFLVSFYNNEISEKSEIFDDQFSVERPDGSNFTLKIRSTKLEDSAMYFCASRGQGNTGELFFGEGSRLTVL.

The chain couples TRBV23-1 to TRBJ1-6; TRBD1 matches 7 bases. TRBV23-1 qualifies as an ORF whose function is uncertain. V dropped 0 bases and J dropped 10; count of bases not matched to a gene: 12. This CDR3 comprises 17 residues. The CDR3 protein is CASSQSIPTAGGSPLHF. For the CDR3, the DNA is TGCGCCAGCAGTCAATCGATCCCGACGGCAGGGGGATCACCCCTCCACTTT.

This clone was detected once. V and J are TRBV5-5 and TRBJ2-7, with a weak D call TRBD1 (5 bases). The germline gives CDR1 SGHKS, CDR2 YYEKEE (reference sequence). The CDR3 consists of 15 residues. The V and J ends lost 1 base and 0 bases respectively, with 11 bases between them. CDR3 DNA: TGTGCCAGCAGCTTGTATGACGACAGCTCCTACGAGCAGTACTTC. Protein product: CASSLYDDSSYEQYF.

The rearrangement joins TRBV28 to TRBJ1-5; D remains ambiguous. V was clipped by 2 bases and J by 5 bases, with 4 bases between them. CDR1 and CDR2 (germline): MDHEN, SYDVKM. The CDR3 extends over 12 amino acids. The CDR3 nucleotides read TGTGCCAGCAGTTTACTGGATCAGCCCCAGCATTTT. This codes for CASSLLDQPQHF.

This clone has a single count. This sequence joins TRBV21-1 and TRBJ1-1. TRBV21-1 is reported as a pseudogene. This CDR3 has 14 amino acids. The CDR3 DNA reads TGTGCCAGCAGTTTCAAACTAATTCGCACTGAAGCTTTCTTT. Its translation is CASSFKLIRTEAFF.

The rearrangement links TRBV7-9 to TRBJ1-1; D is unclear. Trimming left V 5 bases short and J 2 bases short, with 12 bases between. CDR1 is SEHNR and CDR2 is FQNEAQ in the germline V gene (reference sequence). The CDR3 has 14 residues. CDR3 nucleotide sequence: TGTGCCAGCAGCAACCTGGGCCGTAACACTGAAGCTTTCTTT. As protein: CASSNLGRNTEAFF.

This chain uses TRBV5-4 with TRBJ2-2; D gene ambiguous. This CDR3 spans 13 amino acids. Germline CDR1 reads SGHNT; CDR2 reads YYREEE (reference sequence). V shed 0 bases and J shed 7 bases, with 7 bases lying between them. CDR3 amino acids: CASSLALVGELFF. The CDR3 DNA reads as TGTGCCAGCAGCTTGGCCTTGGTCGGGGAGCTGTTTTTT. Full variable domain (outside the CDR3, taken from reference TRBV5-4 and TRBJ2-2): ETGVTQSPTHLIKTRGQQVTLRCSSQSGHNTVSWYQQALGQGPQFIFQYYREEENGRGNFPPRFSGLQFPNYSSELNVNALELDDSALYLCASSLALVGELFFGEGSRLTVL.

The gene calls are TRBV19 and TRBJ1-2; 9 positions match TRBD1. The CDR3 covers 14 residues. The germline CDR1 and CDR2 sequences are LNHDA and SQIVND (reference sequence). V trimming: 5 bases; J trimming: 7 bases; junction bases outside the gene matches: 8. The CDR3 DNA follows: TGTGCCAGTAGTCTCCGGGACAGGGTGAGTGGCTACACCTTC. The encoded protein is CASSLRDRVSGYTF.

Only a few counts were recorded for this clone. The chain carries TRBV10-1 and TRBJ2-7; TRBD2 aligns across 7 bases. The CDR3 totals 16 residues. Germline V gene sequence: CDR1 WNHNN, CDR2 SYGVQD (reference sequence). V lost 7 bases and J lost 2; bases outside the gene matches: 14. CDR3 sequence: CASTQSGGLVPYEQYF. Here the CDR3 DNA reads TGCGCCAGCACTCAAAGTGGTGGACTAGTCCCCTACGAGCAGTACTTC.

CDR3 nucleotide sequence: TGTGCCAGCAGCCCAGCGGGGGCGTACGAGCAGTACTTC. It translates to CASSPAGAYEQYF. The J gene is TRBJ2-7, the V gene TRBV9; TRBD2 matches 8 bases. Germline V gene sequence: CDR1 SGDLS, CDR2 YYNGEE. The ends lost 4 bases at V and 4 bases at J; junction bases unmatched: 4. The CDR3 contains 13 residues.

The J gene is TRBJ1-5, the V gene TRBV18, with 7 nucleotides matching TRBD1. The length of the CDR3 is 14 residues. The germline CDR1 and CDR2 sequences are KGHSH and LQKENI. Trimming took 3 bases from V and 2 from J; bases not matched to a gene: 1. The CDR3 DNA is TGTGCCAGCTCACCGACAGGGCGCAATCAGCCCCAGCATTTT. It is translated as CASSPTGRNQPQHF.

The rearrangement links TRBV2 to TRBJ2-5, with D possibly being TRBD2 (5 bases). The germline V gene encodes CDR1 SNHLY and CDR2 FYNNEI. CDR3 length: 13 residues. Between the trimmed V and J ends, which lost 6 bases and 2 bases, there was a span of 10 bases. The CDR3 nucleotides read TGTGCCAGCAGCGATGGGAGACAAGAGACCCAGTACTTC. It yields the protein CASSDGRQETQYF.

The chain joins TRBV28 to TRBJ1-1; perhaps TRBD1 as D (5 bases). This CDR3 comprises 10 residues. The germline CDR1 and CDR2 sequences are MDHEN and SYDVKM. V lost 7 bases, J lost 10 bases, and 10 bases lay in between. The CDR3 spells CASMGRGAFF. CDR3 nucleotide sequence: TGTGCCAGCATGGGAAGGGGAGCTTTCTTT.

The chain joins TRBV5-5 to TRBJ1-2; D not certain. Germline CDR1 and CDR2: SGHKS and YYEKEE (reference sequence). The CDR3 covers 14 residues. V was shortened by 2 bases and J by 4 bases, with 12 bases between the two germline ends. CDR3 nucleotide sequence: TGTGCCAGCAGCTTTAGCCCCACCTCCTATGGCTACACCTTC. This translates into CASSFSPTSYGYTF.

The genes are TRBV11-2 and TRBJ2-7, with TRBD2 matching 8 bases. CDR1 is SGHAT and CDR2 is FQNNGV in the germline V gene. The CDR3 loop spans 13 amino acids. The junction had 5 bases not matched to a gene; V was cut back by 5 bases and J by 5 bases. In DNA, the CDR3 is TGTGCCAGCAGCCTGGGACTAGTTGACGAGCAGTACTTC. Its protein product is CASSLGLVDEQYF.

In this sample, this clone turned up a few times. CDR3 sequence (DNA): TGTGCCAGCAGCCCTAGGACAGGTTTCGATGGCTACACCTTC. As protein: CASSPRTGFDGYTF. The V gene is TRBV7-9, the J gene TRBJ1-2; 7 bases fit TRBD1. V shed 5 bases and J 6 bases; nucleotides not matched to a gene: 9. This CDR3 comprises 14 residues. Germline CDR1 and CDR2: SEHNR and FQNEAQ (reference sequence).

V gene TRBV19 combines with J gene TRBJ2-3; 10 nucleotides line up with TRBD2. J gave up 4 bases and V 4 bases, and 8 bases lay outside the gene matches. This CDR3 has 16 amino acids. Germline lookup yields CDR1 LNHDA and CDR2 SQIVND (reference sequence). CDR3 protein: CASSSGTSVTSDTQYF. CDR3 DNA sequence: TGTGCCAGTAGTAGTGGGACTAGCGTTACCTCAGATACGCAGTATTTT. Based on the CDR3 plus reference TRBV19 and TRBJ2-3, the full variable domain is DGGITQSPKYLFRKEGQNVTLSCEQNLNHDAMYWYRQDPGQGLRLIYYSQIVNDFQKGDIAEGYSVSREKKESFPLTVTSAQKNPTAFYLCASSSGTSVTSDTQYFGPGTRLTVL.

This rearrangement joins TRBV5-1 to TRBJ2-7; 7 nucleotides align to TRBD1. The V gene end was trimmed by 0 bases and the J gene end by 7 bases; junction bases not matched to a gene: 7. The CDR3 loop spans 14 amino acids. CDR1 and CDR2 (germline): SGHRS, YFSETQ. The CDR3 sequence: CASSLEQGNWEQYF. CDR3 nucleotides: TGCGCCAGCAGCTTGGAACAGGGGAACTGGGAGCAGTACTTC.